This T cell receptor (beta chain) comes out of a study of blood T cell repertoires in COVID-19. Before being deemed recovered, Cohort 3 donors had two negative PCRs, clearance, or symptom resolution. Some clones are missing from TCRdb's copy, which holds only in-frame ones; the method was immunoSEQ multiplex PCR. The sample contains a few hundred thousand clones, 89% of which appear only once. The CDR3 has 13 amino acids. Germline CDR1 reads LNHDA; CDR2 reads SQIVND (reference sequence). V gave up 8 bases and J gave up 5 bases, with 16 bases separating them. The gene calls are TRBV19 and TRBJ2-7, with D tentatively TRBD2 (6 bases). Source material: PBMCs or T cells enriched from blood (not recorded which). This TCR came from an older woman who had recovered from COVID-19. Here the CDR3 reads CASCLGGGDEQYF. In DNA, the CDR3 is TGTGCCAGTTGCCTAGGCGGAGGGGACGAGCAGTACTTC.